This TCR beta chain is from a study of Ad26.COV2.S vaccination and SARS-CoV-2 variants. Findings of the study overall: Vaccine and placebo recipients had similar non-spike TCR breadth.

Concerning this clone itself: Antigen unknown.

Germline V gene data show CDR1 as MDHEN and CDR2 as SYDVKM. The CDR3 has 11 residues. Trimming shortened V by 6 bases and J by 6 bases, and 9 bases separated the two germline ends. Profiled with immunoSEQ multiplex PCR; TCRdb holds only in-frame clones, not every one. This sample has around 100,000 clones; roughly 85% occur once, and the top ten carry roughly 15%. The J gene is TRBJ2-7, the V gene TRBV28; maybe TRBD2 (5 bases). This specimen consisted of peripheral blood, obtained after recovery from COVID-19. The TCR sequence derives from a human donor who had recovered from COVID-19. The CDR3 DNA is TGTGCCAGCAGGAGGGCCCTCGAGCAGTACTTC. Encoded protein: CASRRALEQYF.